In this sample, the clone carrying this T cell receptor beta chain turned up many times. Its antigen is as yet unknown. TCRdb re-called clones from the PCR reads using MiXCR. The repertoire has approximately 74,000 clones, approximately 14% of them found once; the top ten carry approximately 7%. The sample originates from a study of metastatic and nonmetastatic thyroid tumors. Overall study context: Repertoire comparison spanned blood and tumor or nodule tissue of malignant and benign thyroid patients.

Broader study findings: When malignant thyroid tumors were compared with benign nodules, TCR beta diversity was reportedly significantly higher in the malignant tumors. This held in both blood and tumor samples.

Thyroid surgery had not been preceded by any treatment in any patient. This receptor was identified in a male donor with papillary thyroid cancer or a benign thyroid nodule (not recorded which). Some clones in this sample may be carry-over from other donors' samples. The sequenced sample was blood.

This chain's CDR3 is CASSLGHGQAGTEAFF. DNA of the CDR3: TGCGCCAGCAGCTTAGGTCACGGACAGGCGGGCACTGAAGCTTTCTTT. The chain links TRBV5-1 to TRBJ1-1; TRBD1 matches 7 bases. Germline lookup yields CDR1 SGHRS and CDR2 YFSETQ. After removal of 2 bases from V and 4 bases from J, the junction contained 11 bases not matched to a gene. CDR3 length: 16 residues.